This T cell receptor beta chain was sequenced during a study of CD8 T cells in Susac syndrome. Negative isolation yielded CD4+ and CD8+ T cells, and FACS enriched TEMRA cells. Random-hexamer reverse transcription was applied to about 0.45 to 1 ug RNA. TCRdb processed the immunoSEQ multiplex PCR reads anew with MiXCR; each CDR3 protein has one entry. The table has hundreds of thousands of distinct CDR3 sequences, 95% seen once; the top ten hold 0.085% to 0.095%. This CDR3 is 18 amino acids long. The V gene's germline CDR1 is SGHRS and CDR2 YFSETQ. Trimming pared 0 bases from V and 2 bases from J, leaving 17 bases between.

The chain carries TRBV5-1 and TRBJ1-4, with D perhaps matching TRBD1 (5 bases). This receptor was obtained from a human donor with multiple sclerosis. The sample comprised CD4+ T cells from PBMCs. The CDR3 reads CASSLAGRADGTNEKLFF. In DNA, the CDR3 is TGCGCCAGCAGCTTGGCGGGCAGGGCGGACGGGACTAATGAAAAACTGTTTTTT.